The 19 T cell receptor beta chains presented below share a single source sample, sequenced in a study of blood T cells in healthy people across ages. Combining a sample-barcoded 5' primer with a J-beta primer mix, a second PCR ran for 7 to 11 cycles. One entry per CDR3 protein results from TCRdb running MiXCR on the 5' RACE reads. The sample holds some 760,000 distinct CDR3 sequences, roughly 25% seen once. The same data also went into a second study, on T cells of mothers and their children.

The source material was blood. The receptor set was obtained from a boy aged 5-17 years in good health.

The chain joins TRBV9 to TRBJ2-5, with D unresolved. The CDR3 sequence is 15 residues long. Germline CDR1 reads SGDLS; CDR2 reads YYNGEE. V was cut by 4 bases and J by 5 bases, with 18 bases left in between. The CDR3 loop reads CASSSFDWAGETQYF. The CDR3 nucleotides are TGTGCCAGCAGCTCATTTGACTGGGCCGGGGAGACCCAGTACTTC.

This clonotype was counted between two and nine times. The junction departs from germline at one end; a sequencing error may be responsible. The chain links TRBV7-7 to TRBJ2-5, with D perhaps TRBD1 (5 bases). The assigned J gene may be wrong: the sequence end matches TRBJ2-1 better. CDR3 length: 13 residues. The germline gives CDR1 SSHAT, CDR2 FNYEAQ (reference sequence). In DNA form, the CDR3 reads TGTGCTAGCAGCCAAGACAGATTCAATGAGCAGTTCTTC. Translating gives CASSQDRFNEQFF.

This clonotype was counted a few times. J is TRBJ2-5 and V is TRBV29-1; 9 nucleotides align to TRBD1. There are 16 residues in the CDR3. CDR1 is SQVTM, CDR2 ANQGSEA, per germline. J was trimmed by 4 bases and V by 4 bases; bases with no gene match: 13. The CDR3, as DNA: TGCAGCGTTGTCCCCCCTACAGGGGGCTTGCGAGAGACCCAGTACTTC. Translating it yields CSVVPPTGGLRETQYF.

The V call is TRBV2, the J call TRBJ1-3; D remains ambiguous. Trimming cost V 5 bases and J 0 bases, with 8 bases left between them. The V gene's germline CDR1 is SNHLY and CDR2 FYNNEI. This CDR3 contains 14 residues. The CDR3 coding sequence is TGTGCCAGCAGTAACAGTGGCTCTGGAAACACCATATATTTT. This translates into CASSNSGSGNTIYF.

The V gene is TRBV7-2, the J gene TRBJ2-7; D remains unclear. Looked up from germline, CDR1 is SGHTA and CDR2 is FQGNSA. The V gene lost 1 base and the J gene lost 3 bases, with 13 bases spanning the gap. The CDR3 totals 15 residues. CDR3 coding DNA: TGTGCCAGCAGCTTAGTGGGCAGTATGGGCTACGAGCAGTACTTC. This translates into CASSLVGSMGYEQYF.

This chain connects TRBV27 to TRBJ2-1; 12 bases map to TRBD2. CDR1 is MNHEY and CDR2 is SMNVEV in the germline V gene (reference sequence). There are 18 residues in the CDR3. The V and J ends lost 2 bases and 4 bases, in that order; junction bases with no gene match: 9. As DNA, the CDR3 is TGTGCCAGCAGTTTAACTAGCGGGAGGAGCACCCCTTACAATGAGCAGTTCTTC. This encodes CASSLTSGRSTPYNEQFF.

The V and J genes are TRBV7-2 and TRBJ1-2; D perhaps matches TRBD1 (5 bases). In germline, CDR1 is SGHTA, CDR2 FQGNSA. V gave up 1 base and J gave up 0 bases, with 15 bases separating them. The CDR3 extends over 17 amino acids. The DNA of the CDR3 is TGTGCCAGCAGCTTAGGGAGGGGCGGCAGCGCTAACTATGGCTACACCTTC. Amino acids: CASSLGRGGSANYGYTF.

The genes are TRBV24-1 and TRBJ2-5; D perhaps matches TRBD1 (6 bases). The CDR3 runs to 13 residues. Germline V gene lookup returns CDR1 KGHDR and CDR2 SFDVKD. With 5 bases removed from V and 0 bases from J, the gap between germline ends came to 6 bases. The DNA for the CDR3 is TGTGCCACCAGTGGGGACAACCAAGAGACCCAGTACTTC. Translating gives CATSGDNQETQYF.

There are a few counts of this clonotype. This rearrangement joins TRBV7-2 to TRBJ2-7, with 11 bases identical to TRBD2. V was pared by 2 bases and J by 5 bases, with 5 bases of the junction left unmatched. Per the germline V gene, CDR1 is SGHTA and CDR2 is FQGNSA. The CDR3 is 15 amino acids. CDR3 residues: CASSLIAGGNHEQYF. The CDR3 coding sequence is TGTGCCAGCAGCTTAATAGCGGGAGGGAACCACGAGCAGTACTTC.

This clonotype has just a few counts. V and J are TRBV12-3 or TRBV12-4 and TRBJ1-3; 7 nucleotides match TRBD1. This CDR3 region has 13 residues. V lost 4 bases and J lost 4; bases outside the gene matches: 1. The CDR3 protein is CASSSGQGNTIYF. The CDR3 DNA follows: TGTGCCAGCAGTTCGGGACAGGGAAACACCATATATTTT.

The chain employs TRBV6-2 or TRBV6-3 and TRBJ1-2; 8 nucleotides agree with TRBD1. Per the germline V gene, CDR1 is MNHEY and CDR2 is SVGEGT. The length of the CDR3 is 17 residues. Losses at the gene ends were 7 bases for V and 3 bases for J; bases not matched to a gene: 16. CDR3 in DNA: TGTGCCAGCAACATCCCGGGACAGGTATCGAGAGACTATGGCTACACCTTC. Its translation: CASNIPGQVSRDYGYTF.

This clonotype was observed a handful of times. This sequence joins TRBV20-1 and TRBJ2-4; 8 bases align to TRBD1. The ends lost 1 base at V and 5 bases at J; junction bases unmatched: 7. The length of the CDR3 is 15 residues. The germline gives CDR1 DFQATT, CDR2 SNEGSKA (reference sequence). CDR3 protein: CSARGGDRGQNIQYF. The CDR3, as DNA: TGCAGTGCTAGAGGGGGCGACAGGGGACAAAACATTCAGTACTTC.

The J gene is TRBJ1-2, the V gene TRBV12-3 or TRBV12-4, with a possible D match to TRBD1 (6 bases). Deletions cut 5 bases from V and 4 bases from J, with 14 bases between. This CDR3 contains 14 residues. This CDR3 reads CASSPRQDPYGYTF. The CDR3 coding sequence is TGTGCCAGCAGTCCTCGACAGGACCCCTATGGCTACACCTTC.

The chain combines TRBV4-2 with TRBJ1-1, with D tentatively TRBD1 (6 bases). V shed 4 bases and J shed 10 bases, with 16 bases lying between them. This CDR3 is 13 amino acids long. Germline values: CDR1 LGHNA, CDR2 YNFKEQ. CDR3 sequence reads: CASSREQGGRAFF. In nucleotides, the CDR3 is TGTGCCAGCAGCCGAGAACAGGGAGGTCGAGCTTTCTTT.

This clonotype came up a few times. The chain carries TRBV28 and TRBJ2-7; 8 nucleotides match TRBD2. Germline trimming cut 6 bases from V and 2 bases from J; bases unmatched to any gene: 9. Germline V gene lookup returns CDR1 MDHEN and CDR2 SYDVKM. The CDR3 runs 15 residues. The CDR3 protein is CASRGGTSFPYEQYF. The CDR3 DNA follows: TGTGCCAGCAGGGGGGGGACTAGTTTTCCCTACGAGCAGTACTTC.

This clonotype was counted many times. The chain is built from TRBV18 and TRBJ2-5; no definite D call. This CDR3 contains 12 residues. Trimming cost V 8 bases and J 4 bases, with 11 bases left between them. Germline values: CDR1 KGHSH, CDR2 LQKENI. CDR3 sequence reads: CASSPLGETQYF. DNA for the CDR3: TGTGCCAGCAGTCCCTTGGGAGAGACCCAGTACTTC.

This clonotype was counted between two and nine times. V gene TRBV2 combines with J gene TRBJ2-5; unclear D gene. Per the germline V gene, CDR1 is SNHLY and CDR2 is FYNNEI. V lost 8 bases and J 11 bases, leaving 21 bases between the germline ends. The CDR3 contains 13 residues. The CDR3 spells CASAVTWSSEQYF. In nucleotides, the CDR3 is TGTGCCAGCGCCGTGACTTGGTCGAGTGAGCAGTACTTC.

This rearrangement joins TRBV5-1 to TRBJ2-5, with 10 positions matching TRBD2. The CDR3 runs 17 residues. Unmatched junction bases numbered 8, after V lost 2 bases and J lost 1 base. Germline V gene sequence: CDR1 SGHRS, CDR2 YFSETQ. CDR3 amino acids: CASSFRLAGALQETQYF. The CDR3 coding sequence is TGCGCCAGCAGCTTCCGGCTAGCGGGGGCCCTCCAAGAGACCCAGTACTTC. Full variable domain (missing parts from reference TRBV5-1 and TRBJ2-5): KAGVTQTPRYLIKTRGQQVTLSCSPISGHRSVSWYQQTPGQGLQFLFEYFSETQRNKGNFPGRFSGRQFSNSRSEMNVSTLELGDSALYLCASSFRLAGALQETQYFGPGTRLLVL.

The CDR3 protein is CASSIQGSRETQYF. CDR3 in DNA: TGTGCCAGTAGTATCCAGGGCAGTAGAGAGACCCAGTACTTC. V usage is TRBV19 and J usage is TRBJ2-5; a possible D gene is TRBD1 (5 bases). V lost 3 bases and J 4 bases, leaving 12 bases between the germline ends. This CDR3 is 14 amino acids long. Germline CDR1 reads LNHDA; CDR2 reads SQIVND (reference sequence).